Given below is one T cell receptor beta chain in context. The antigen is unknown. The CDR3 is 12 residues long. The germline gives CDR1 DFQATT, CDR2 SNEGSKA (reference sequence). With 5 bases clipped from V and 3 bases from J, the junction kept 3 bases outside the gene matches. This entry comes from a study of T cells in Graves' hyperthyroidism and ophthalmopathy. Study-level findings and limits: Expanded thyroid clonotypes (above 0.001) were mostly also found in blood. The model's output predicted ophthalmopathy at a median of around 6.9 months prior to onset.

RNA transcripts yielded amplified TCR beta CDR3 regions. The HTBI set primed first-round TCR CDR3 RT-PCR. Each CDR3 protein gets one entry after TCRdb re-called the multiplex PCR reads with MiXCR. The sample records a few hundred thousand distinct CDR3 sequences, about 18% being singletons. The chain is built from TRBV20-1 and TRBJ2-7, with 8 nucleotides matching TRBD1. This sequence was found in a man younger than 35 with Graves' ophthalmopathy. The specimen sequenced was blood. The CDR3 protein is CSAPTGDYEQYF. CDR3 nucleotide sequence: TGCAGTGCTCCGACAGGGGACTACGAGCAGTACTTC.